The 4 T cell receptor beta chains listed next were all sequenced from one sample in a study of follicular helper T cells after annual influenza vaccination. As to time point: 2015-2016 season, pre-vaccination. Sequenced by immunoSEQ multiplex PCR; TCRdb stores in-frame clones only, minus some. The repertoire has 13,000 or so clones, 80% of them found once; the top ten carry 3% to 4%. The sample here was CXCR5+ CD38- circulating T follicular helper cells from blood, taken on the day of influenza vaccination. Indicated subset: circulating Tfh, non-naive CD4+CXCR5+PD-1+ (ICOS+CD38+ or ICOS-CD38-). All receptors derive from an adult who received the influenza vaccine.

This sequence joins TRBV19 and TRBJ2-5, with 8 bases that match TRBD1. CDR1 is LNHDA and CDR2 is SQIVND in the germline V gene (reference sequence). The CDR3 covers 15 residues. With V trimmed by 8 bases and J by 5 bases, 13 bases remained unmatched. The CDR3 loop is CASRRGGNRGETQYF. The CDR3 DNA follows: TGTGCCAGTCGGAGAGGGGGAAACAGGGGGGAGACCCAGTACTTC.

A remark on this clone: One end of the junction fails to match germline, which may point to a read error. The rearrangement links TRBV2 to TRBJ2-4, with a tentative D call TRBD2 (5 bases). The CDR3 is made up of 12 amino acids. CDR1 and CDR2 (germline): SNHLY, FYNNEI. In nucleotides, the CDR3 is TGTGCCAGCAGGGAAGGAGGAAACATTCAGTACTTC. As protein: CASREGGNIQYF. Drawing the rest from reference TRBV2 and TRBJ2-4, the complete variable domain is EPEVTQTPSHQVTQMGQEVILRCVPISNHLYFYWYRQILGQKVEFLVSFYNNEISEKSEIFDDQFSVERPDGSNFTLKIRSTKLEDSAMYFCASREGGNIQYFGAGTRLSVL.

V usage is TRBV11-3 and J usage is TRBJ2-7; no clear D gene. Germline V gene data show CDR1 as SGHNT and CDR2 as YENEEA. The CDR3 sequence is 12 residues long. V lost 0 bases to trimming and J lost 10 bases, with 10 bases between them. The CDR3 loop is CASSLDRGSQYF. The CDR3 nucleotides read TGTGCCAGCAGCTTAGATCGCGGTTCACAGTACTTC. Full variable domain (missing parts from reference TRBV11-3 and TRBJ2-7): EAGVVQSPRYKIIEKKQPVAFWCNPISGHNTLYWYLQNLGQGPELLIRYENEEAVDDSQLPKDRFSAERLKGVDSTLKIQPAELGDSAVYLCASSLDRGSQYFGPGTRLTVT.

The gene calls are TRBV18 and TRBJ2-7, with 7 bases fitting TRBD1. The V gene end was trimmed by 5 bases and the J gene end by 1 base; junction bases not matched to a gene: 11. Germline CDR1 reads KGHSH; CDR2 reads LQKENI. The CDR3 is 16 amino acids. CDR3 nucleotide sequence: TGTGCCAGCTCATCGACAGGGACAGCTACTTCCTACGAGCAGTACTTC. Translated: CASSSTGTATSYEQYF.